These 3 T cell receptor beta chains originate from one sample sequenced in a study of response to subunit inactivated influenza vaccine. TCRdb re-derived calls from the RT-PCR reads in MiXCR, one entry per CDR3 protein. The table shows approximately 500,000 distinct CDR3 sequences, with roughly 25% occurring only once. In addition, the sample was reused for a study of T cells expressing NK-cell markers. In that study: TCR beta cDNA was made by 5'RACE template switching with UMIs.

The sequences come from CD4+ T cells sorted from PBMCs, collected roughly 12 days after vaccination. These receptors originate from a man in his fifties who received an inactivated influenza vaccine.

The chain joins TRBV6-1 to TRBJ1-2; D gene unclear. Trimming took off 6 bases at V and 3 bases at J, with 11 bases between the two ends. Looked up from germline, CDR1 is MNHNS and CDR2 is SASEGT. The CDR3 spans 13 residues. The CDR3 DNA is TGTGCCAGCAGGAATCCAGACTACTATGGCTACACCTTC. This translates into CASRNPDYYGYTF.

The rearrangement links TRBV7-2 to TRBJ1-6; 8 bases align to TRBD1. J was trimmed by 7 bases and V by 6 bases; bases with no gene match: 8. Germline V gene sequence: CDR1 SGHTA, CDR2 FQGNSA. The length of the CDR3 is 15 residues. CDR3 in amino acids: CASRPRQGSNSPLHF. DNA of the CDR3: TGTGCCAGCAGACCCAGACAGGGGTCCAATTCACCCCTCCACTTT.

The V call is TRBV7-2, the J call TRBJ2-7; possible D gene TRBD1, 5 bases. The CDR3 is 14 residues long. V lost 5 bases and J 1 base, leaving 12 bases between the germline ends. Germline assignment: CDR1 SGHTA and CDR2 FQGNSA. The chain's CDR3 is CASSLNRQSYEQYF. DNA of the CDR3: TGTGCCAGCAGCCTCAACAGGCAGTCCTACGAGCAGTACTTC.